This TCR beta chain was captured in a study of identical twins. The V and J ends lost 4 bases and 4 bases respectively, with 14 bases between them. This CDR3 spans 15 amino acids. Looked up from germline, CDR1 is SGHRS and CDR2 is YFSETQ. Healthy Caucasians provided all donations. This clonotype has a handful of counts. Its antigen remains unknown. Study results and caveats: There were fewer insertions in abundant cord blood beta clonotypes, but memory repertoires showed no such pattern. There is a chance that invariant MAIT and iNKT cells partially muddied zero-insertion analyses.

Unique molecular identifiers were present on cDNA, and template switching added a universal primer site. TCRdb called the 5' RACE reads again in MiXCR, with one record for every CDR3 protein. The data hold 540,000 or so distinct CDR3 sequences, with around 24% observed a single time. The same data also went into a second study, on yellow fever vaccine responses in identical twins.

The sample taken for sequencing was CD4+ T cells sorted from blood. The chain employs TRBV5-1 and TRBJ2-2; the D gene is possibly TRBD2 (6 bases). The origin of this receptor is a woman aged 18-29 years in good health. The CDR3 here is CASSPGGSGTGELFF. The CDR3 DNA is TGCGCCAGCAGCCCCGGGGGTAGCGGCACCGGGGAGCTGTTTTTT.